This T cell receptor beta chain was identified in a study of T-cell memory formation after mild COVID-19. About the research overall: There were largely donor-specific TCR clusters.

A note on this clonotype: Its specificity is unknown.

TCRdb itself ran the 5' RACE reads through MiXCR, one entry per CDR3 protein. The table records 400,000 to 500,000 distinct CDR3 sequences, roughly 20% of them present only once. This CDR3 is built from 14 residues. CDR1 SQVTM and CDR2 ANQGSEA come from the germline V gene. V was shortened by 3 bases and J by 4 bases, with 13 bases between the two germline ends. Study results and limitations: Clones shrinking between day 15 and 85 showed a balanced CD4/CD8 split, and those that grew later tilted toward CD4+.

Material for sequencing was PBMCs or a T cell subset sorted from them (not recorded which). This receptor was taken from an adult woman who had mild COVID-19 (a few samples of this study predate the infection). Cell type and time point are not known. The rearrangement uses TRBV29-1 and TRBJ2-1; TRBD1 is a possible D gene (6 bases). CDR3: CSVEPADSYNEQFF. The CDR3 nucleotides read TGCAGCGTTGAGCCCGCGGACAGTTACAATGAGCAGTTCTTC.